One sample yielded the 20 T cell receptor beta chains listed below, sequenced in a study of PD-1 blockade in mismatch repair-deficient tumors. The antigens of these receptors remain unknown. Specified time point: approximately eleven-day in vitro stimulation with candidate neoantigen peptide 3. Generated by immunoSEQ multiplex PCR, the TCRdb table keeps only in-frame clones and is missing some. This table has some 10,000 clones, 85% to 95% appearing once. Sequences were derived from cells cultured in vitro, sampled from a patient treated with pembrolizumab. These receptors were obtained from an adult with mismatch repair-deficient cancer.

The chain recombines TRBV6-5 with TRBJ2-3; D is uncertain. CDR3 length equals 14 residues. Germline CDR1 reads MNHEY; CDR2 reads SVGAGI. Between the trimmed V and J ends, which lost 0 bases and 4 bases, there was a span of 8 bases. The CDR3 DNA sequence: TGTGCCAGCAGTTACTCCCCCATTGCAGATACGCAGTATTTT. This gives the protein CASSYSPIADTQYF.

A few counts support this clone. This chain uses TRBV11-2 with TRBJ2-7; D call uncertain. V shed 1 base and J shed 3 bases, with 4 bases lying between them. The CDR3 sequence is 12 residues long. From germline, CDR1 is SGHAT and CDR2 FQNNGV. The CDR3 DNA follows: TGTGCCAGCAGCTTAGGTAGCTACGAGCAGTACTTC. The encoded protein is CASSLGSYEQYF.

V usage is TRBV6-6 and J usage is TRBJ1-2; tentatively, D is TRBD1 (5 bases). Germline CDR1 is MNHNY and CDR2 is SVGAGI (reference sequence). This CDR3 comprises 15 residues. Trimming shortened V by 8 bases and J by 4 bases, and 20 bases separated the two germline ends. The CDR3 is CASLPRDGLLYGYTF. DNA for the CDR3: TGTGCCAGCCTCCCCCGGGACGGACTTCTCTATGGCTACACCTTC.

This chain joins TRBV7-9 and TRBJ2-7; D may be TRBD1 (8 bases). The length of the CDR3 is 14 residues. Trimming removed 5 bases from V and 9 bases from J, with 20 bases in between. CDR1 SEHNR and CDR2 FQNEAQ come from the germline V gene (reference sequence). The CDR3 DNA sequence: TGTGCCAGCAGCCAAGGCGGGGGACAGGATCGGCAGTACTTC. It is translated as CASSQGGGQDRQYF.

The rearrangement links TRBV7-9 to TRBJ2-1; D tentatively fits TRBD1 or TRBD2 (5 bases each). This CDR3 has 14 amino acids. Germline loops: CDR1 SEHNR, CDR2 FQNEAQ (reference sequence). Trimming left V 4 bases short and J 8 bases short, with 15 bases between. CDR3 sequence: CASSSSGHVDEQFF. The CDR3 DNA is TGTGCCAGCAGCTCGAGCGGACATGTCGATGAGCAGTTCTTC.

The rearrangement joins TRBV2 to TRBJ2-7; unclear D gene. The V and J ends lost 5 bases and 3 bases respectively, with 20 bases between them. There are 16 residues in the CDR3. Germline V gene sequence: CDR1 SNHLY, CDR2 FYNNEI. The CDR3 coding sequence is TGTGCCAGCAGTCTCAGGCTTCTGGGTGCCCTCTACGAGCAGTACTTC. Translated, it gives CASSLRLLGALYEQYF. The full variable domain, completed using reference TRBV2 and TRBJ2-7, is EPEVTQTPSHQVTQMGQEVILRCVPISNHLYFYWYRQILGQKVEFLVSFYNNEISEKSEIFDDQFSVERPDGSNFTLKIRSTKLEDSAMYFCASSLRLLGALYEQYFGPGTRLTVT.

The rearrangement links TRBV7-3 to TRBJ2-2, with D perhaps TRBD2 (5 bases). Germline V lookup: CDR1 SGHTA, CDR2 FQGTGA. V lost 3 bases and J 7 bases, leaving 12 bases between the germline ends. This CDR3 region has 14 residues. CDR3 in amino acids: CASSFRRTDGELFF. CDR3 DNA: TGTGCCAGCAGCTTCCGGCGGACTGACGGGGAGCTGTTTTTT.

The gene calls are TRBV6-6 and TRBJ1-1; D gene ambiguous. Germline V gene data show CDR1 as MNHNY and CDR2 as SVGAGI (reference sequence). The V and J ends lost 6 bases and 4 bases respectively, with 6 bases between them. The CDR3 is made up of 11 amino acids. CDR3 region: CASRESTEAFF. The DNA for the CDR3 is TGTGCCAGCAGGGAGAGCACTGAAGCTTTCTTT.

V and J are TRBV5-1 and TRBJ2-7; D not certain. V was trimmed by 0 bases and J by 4 bases, leaving 5 bases between them. The CDR3 is 12 amino acids. Germline loops: CDR1 SGHRS, CDR2 YFSETQ. CDR3: CASSLASYEQYF. DNA of the CDR3: TGCGCCAGCAGCTTGGCAAGTTACGAGCAGTACTTC.

This sequence joins TRBV28 and TRBJ2-5; a weak D match, TRBD1 (5 bases). The CDR3 runs to 15 residues. CDR1 and CDR2 (germline): MDHEN, SYDVKM. V lost 5 bases, J lost 5 bases, and 18 bases lay in between. The CDR3 spells CASSLPQGARETQYF. As DNA, the CDR3 is TGTGCCAGCAGTCTCCCCCAGGGCGCCAGGGAGACCCAGTACTTC.

The chain combines TRBV18 with TRBJ1-5; D unclear. The CDR3 spans 15 residues. Looked up from germline, CDR1 is KGHSH and CDR2 is LQKENI. V was trimmed by 6 bases and J by 1 base, leaving 13 bases between them. CDR3 loop: CASSDTGNSNQPQHF. CDR3 bases: TGTGCCAGCTCCGACACCGGTAACAGCAATCAGCCCCAGCATTTT.

The genes are TRBV2 and TRBJ2-1; D perhaps matches TRBD2 (6 bases). Germline V gene data show CDR1 as SNHLY and CDR2 as FYNNEI. Trimming pared 3 bases from V and 0 bases from J, leaving 12 bases between. The CDR3 spans 16 residues. CDR3 residues: CASSDFVGGSYNEQFF. In nucleotides, the CDR3 is TGTGCCAGCAGTGATTTCGTGGGGGGCTCCTACAATGAGCAGTTCTTC.

The V and J genes are TRBV30 and TRBJ2-3, with D possibly matching TRBD2 (5 bases). V was pared by 6 bases and J by 5 bases, with 18 bases between. CDR3 length: 14 residues. CDR1 is GTSNPN, CDR2 SVGIG, per germline (reference sequence). CDR3 residues: CACQASGMGDTQYF. The CDR3 DNA sequence: TGTGCCTGCCAGGCGTCCGGGATGGGAGATACGCAGTATTTT.

Details on this clone: The sample carries other DNA sequences with the same CDR3. V usage is TRBV18 and J usage is TRBJ1-5; 8 nucleotides agree with TRBD1. The CDR3 length is 17 residues. V gave up 6 bases and J gave up 5 bases; unmatched junction bases: 15. Germline V gene sequence: CDR1 KGHSH, CDR2 LQKENI. CDR3 nucleotide sequence: TGTGCCAGCTCGCCTCGGGACAGGTCCTTTGAGGATCAGCCCCAGCATTTT. The encoded protein is CASSPRDRSFEDQPQHF.

V usage is TRBV6-5 and J usage is TRBJ2-7; no clear D gene. This CDR3 spans 12 amino acids. The germline gives CDR1 MNHEY, CDR2 SVGAGI. V shed 5 bases and J shed 3 bases, with 8 bases lying between them. This CDR3 is CASSNVNYEQYF. DNA of the CDR3: TGTGCCAGCAGTAACGTAAACTACGAGCAGTACTTC.

The rearrangement links TRBV5-4 to TRBJ1-6, with D maybe TRBD1 (6 bases). Trimming left V 4 bases short and J 4 bases short, with 21 bases between. The CDR3 sequence is 18 residues long. From germline, CDR1 is SGHNT and CDR2 YYREEE (reference sequence). CDR3 residues: CASSPKVTRGGYNSPLHF. CDR3 nucleotide sequence: TGTGCCAGCAGCCCCAAAGTGACCAGGGGTGGTTATAATTCACCCCTCCACTTT.

This clone showed up just a few times. The chain combines TRBV28 with TRBJ1-2; no reliable D call. This CDR3 comprises 13 residues. The V gene lost 6 bases and the J gene lost 8 bases, with 16 bases spanning the gap. Germline V gene data show CDR1 as MDHEN and CDR2 as SYDVKM. The CDR3 loop is CASRLDPSRGYTF. The CDR3 DNA reads TGTGCCAGCAGGCTGGACCCATCTAGAGGCTACACCTTC.

The chain employs TRBV7-7 and TRBJ2-1; D may be TRBD1 (6 bases). The germline V and J ends were trimmed by 0 bases and 6 bases, with 9 bases remaining between them. The CDR3 runs 14 residues. Per the germline V gene, CDR1 is SSHAT and CDR2 is FNYEAQ (reference sequence). CDR3 residues: CASSLALDSNEQFF. CDR3 DNA: TGTGCCAGCAGCTTAGCCCTGGACAGCAATGAGCAGTTCTTC.

V and J are TRBV5-4 and TRBJ2-2; 14 bases map to TRBD2. Germline trimming cut 3 bases from V and 4 bases from J; bases unmatched to any gene: 2. This CDR3 comprises 16 residues. From germline, CDR1 is SGHNT and CDR2 YYREEE (reference sequence). The CDR3 protein is CASSWGLAGVTGELFF. The DNA for the CDR3 is TGTGCCAGCAGCTGGGGACTAGCGGGAGTCACCGGGGAGCTGTTTTTT.

This clone occurred once. CDR3 bases: TGCAGCGTTGGACAGGGCAATCAGCCCCAGCATTTT. Translation gives CSVGQGNQPQHF. V is TRBV29-1 and J is TRBJ1-5; D may be TRBD1 (6 bases). Germline lookup yields CDR1 SQVTM and CDR2 ANQGSEA. Trimming pared 4 bases from V and 2 bases from J, leaving 6 bases between. The length of the CDR3 is 12 residues.